This T cell receptor (beta chain) was retrieved from a study of blood T cell repertoires in COVID-19. As for the study in general: Researchers got acute and convalescent COVID-19 samples from the United States, Italy and Spain. T cells, B-cell-depleted T cells, or PBMCs supplied cDNA or gDNA.

Libraries were prepared by immunoSEQ multiplex PCR; TCRdb keeps only in-frame clonotypes and omits some of them. The repertoire has fewer than 250,000 clones, around 87% of them found once; the top ten carry roughly 3%. CDR1 and CDR2 (germline): LNHDA, SQIVND (reference sequence). This CDR3 has 14 residues. V lost 5 bases, J lost 6 bases, and 7 bases stayed unmatched. The specimen sequenced was peripheral blood. The chain has TRBV19 and TRBJ2-3, with 8 nucleotides matching TRBD2. The origin of this receptor is a man aged 55 to 70 with acute or convalescent COVID-19. The CDR3 loop is CASSLRGGPDTQYF. The CDR3 nucleotides read TGTGCCAGTAGTCTTCGGGGGGGCCCCGATACGCAGTATTTT.